These T cell receptor beta chains were read from a single sample in a study of cytomegalovirus exposure and HLA in healthy donors. TCRdb keeps only in-frame clones here, not all; method: immunoSEQ multiplex PCR. The sample has tens of thousands of clones; approximately 94% are singletons. Sequencing was carried out using PBMCs. These receptors were collected from a woman aged 18-29 years in good health and CMV-seropositive. Both conserved end residues are part of each CDR3. D genes are given only for firm matches. Clone size is not always given. Where it is, it says once, few, many or a class for expanded clones.

clone_size,j_call,d_call,v_call,cdr3_aa,cdr3_nt
.,TRBJ1-3,TRBD1,TRBV28,CASSLLSSRTGRKTGNTIYF,TGTGCCAGCAGTTTATTATCTTCAAGGACAGGGAGAAAAACTGGAAACACCATATATTTT
.,TRBJ2-1,TRBD2,TRBV5-6,CASSHRGRVVEQFF,TGTGCCAGCAGCCACCGCGGGAGAGTGGTTGAGCAGTTCTTC
.,TRBJ1-3,.,TRBV5-6,CASSLVVLGNTIYF,TGTGCCAGCAGCTTGGTAGTCCTCGGAAACACCATATATTTT
.,TRBJ2-1,TRBD1,TRBV5-1,CASSVAGTATYNEQFF,TGCGCCAGCAGCGTGGCCGGGACAGCAACATACAATGAGCAGTTCTTC
.,TRBJ2-3,TRBD2,TRBV9,CASSQVRGAGGREDTQYF,TGTGCCAGCAGCCAGGTGAGAGGAGCGGGGGGGCGAGAAGATACGCAGTATTTT
.,TRBJ2-2,.,TRBV12-5,CASGTTGELFF,TGTGCTAGTGGTACAACAGGGGAGCTGTTTTTT
.,TRBJ2-7,.,TRBV28,CASGGLGYYEQYF,TGTGCCAGTGGGGGGTTAGGATACTACGAGCAGTACTTC
.,TRBJ1-1,TRBD1,TRBV19,CASSSYQTGGGYEAFF,TGTGCCAGTAGCTCATATCAAACAGGGGGCGGATATGAAGCTTTCTTT
.,TRBJ1-2,TRBD1,TRBV29-1,CSVDPLTGGADGYTF,TGCAGCGTTGATCCCCTGACAGGGGGCGCGGATGGCTACACCTTC
.,TRBJ2-7,.,TRBV6-1,CASRVPGEGRYEQYF,TGTGCCAGCAGGGTCCCAGGAGAGGGTCGGTACGAGCAGTACTTC
once,TRBJ1-2,TRBD1,TRBV9,CASSVTTGGTANYGYTF,TGTGCCAGCAGCGTAACCACCGGTGGGACAGCTAACTATGGCTACACCTTC
.,TRBJ2-4,TRBD1,TRBV2,CASSGDRGENIQYF,TGTGCCAGCAGTGGGGACAGGGGAGAAAACATTCAGTACTTC